Reported below is one TCR beta chain. A single base separates this from a much larger clone, so it may be a read error. Arm-PCR with iRepertoire HTBI primers amplified the CDR3 regions for these TCR beta libraries. A single record per CDR3 protein comes from TCRdb applying MiXCR to the multiplex PCR reads. The data show around 250,000 distinct CDR3 sequences, with under 20% seen just once and 13% to 15% held by the top ten. As for time point: newly diagnosed GD, antithyroid drugs for less than 3 months. TCR sequences were obtained from RNA taken from PBMCs. The source of the sample is a study of regulatory T cells in long-lasting Graves disease. Study-level information: Newly diagnosed Graves' patients had under 3 months of antithyroid drugs.

The CDR3 is 18 amino acids. The V end was cut by 5 bases, the J end by 4 bases, with 24 bases between. Germline assignment: CDR1 MNHEY and CDR2 SVGEGT. The data also belong to a second study, concerning T cells in Graves' hyperthyroidism and ophthalmopathy. That source reports: Diagnoses were established using clinical symptoms, serum thyroxine and TRAb, thyroid ultrasound and orbital computed tomography.

The sample in question was peripheral blood mononuclear cells (PBMCs), obtained at new diagnosis, from a patient treated with antithyroid drugs. The origin of this receptor is a woman aged 25 to 45 with Graves disease. The chain uses TRBV6-2 or TRBV6-3 and TRBJ2-1, with D possibly being TRBD1 (6 bases). Here the CDR3 reads CASSESLMIRGLYNEQFF. The CDR3 nucleotides read TGTGCCAGCAGTGAGTCGCTCATGATCAGGGGCTTATACAATGAGCAGTTCTTC.